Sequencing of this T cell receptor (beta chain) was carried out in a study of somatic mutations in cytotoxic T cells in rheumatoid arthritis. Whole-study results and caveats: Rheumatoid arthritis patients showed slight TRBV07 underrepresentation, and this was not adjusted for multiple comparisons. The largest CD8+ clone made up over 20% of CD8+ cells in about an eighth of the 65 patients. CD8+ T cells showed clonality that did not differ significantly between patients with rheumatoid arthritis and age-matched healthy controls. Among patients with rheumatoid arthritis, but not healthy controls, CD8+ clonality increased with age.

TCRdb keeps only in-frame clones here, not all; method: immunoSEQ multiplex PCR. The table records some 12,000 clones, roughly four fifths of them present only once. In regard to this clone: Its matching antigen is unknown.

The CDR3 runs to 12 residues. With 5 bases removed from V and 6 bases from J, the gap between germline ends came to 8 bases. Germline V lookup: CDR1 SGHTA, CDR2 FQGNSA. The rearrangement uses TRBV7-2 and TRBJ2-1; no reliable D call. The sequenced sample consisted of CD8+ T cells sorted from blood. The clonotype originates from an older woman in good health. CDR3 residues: CASSPFFNEQFF. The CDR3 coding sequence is TGTGCCAGCAGCCCATTTTTCAATGAGCAGTTCTTC.